This T cell receptor (beta chain) was captured in a study of Ad26.COV2.S vaccination and SARS-CoV-2 variants (dated by TCRdb to the early 2020s). In terms of the full investigation: Sequencing of the TCRbeta repertoire served to evaluate the specificity and breadth of SARS-CoV-2-reactive T cell receptors following Ad26.COV2.S vaccination. The TCR-sequenced set comprised about 32 samples: around 20 Ad26.COV2.S vaccine recipients, 5 placebo recipients and 8 SARS-CoV-2 convalescent individuals.

General study outcomes and caveats: The authors noted that total T cell responses may have been underestimated by the TCR breadth and depth analyses. Compared with placebo recipients, Ad26.COV2.S recipients showed higher spike-specific TCR breadth (P = 0.0014). After vaccination, substantial breadth of spike-specific CD8+ and CD4+ T cell responses was reported. Non-spike TCR breadth was comparable between vaccine and placebo recipients, consistent with the vaccine containing only spike.

TCRbeta CDR3 regions were sequenced with the immunoSEQ Assay. After extraction, genomic DNA underwent amplification by bias-controlled multiplex PCR, followed by high-throughput sequencing. On the study's bioinformatics: To quantify the absolute abundance of every unique TCRbeta CDR3 region, sequences were collapsed and filtered. T cell fraction was estimated by normalizing TCRbeta template counts to usable DNA, with usable DNA measured through amplification of reference genes found in all nucleated cells. Repertoire TCRs were annotated as SARS-CoV-2-specific when V gene, CDR3 amino acid sequence and J gene were exactly matched to a known reactive TCR set. The reference SARS-CoV-2 TCR set came from MIRA and was filtered for enrichment in COVID-19-positive ImmuneCODE repertoires, removing public or cross-reactive TCRs. Drawing on the MIRA antigens, annotated TCRs were analysed further at the level of specific ORF or position within ORF. Breadth was defined as annotated unique rearrangements over total unique productive rearrangements; depth was the summed frequency of those rearrangements. TCR breadth was compared between groups using two-sided Wilcoxon rank-sum tests. TCRdb obtained this table from immuneACCESS and retained in-frame rearrangements with V and J assigned. These tables miss some clones; where compared with another copy, unresolved V genes account for less than half of the shortfall, and the remainder is unexplained. That table supplies the V and J calls and clone size; D and trimming were determined from the DNA. Here the sample has nearly 95,000 clones; 82% occur a single time. About 15% of the sample is taken by the ten largest.

The time point tag for this specimen amounts to: individuals recovered from natural SARS-CoV-2 infection. Worth noting for this clone: What this receptor recognizes is not known. Qualities for individual bases were not recorded, and no much larger clone is one base off.

The germline V end is reduced by 1 base and the J end by 2 bases; junction bases left unmatched: 3. The germline V gene gives CDR1 as SGHRS and CDR2 as YFSETQ. From the cysteine through the phenylalanine, the CDR3 covers 14 amino acids. CDR3 DNA is the only sequence kept; it has 42 bases, read in frame from the first base. The receptor comes from a human donor who had recovered from COVID-19. This chain joins TRBV5-1 to TRBJ2-7; 7 bases in between match TRBD1. Sample: peripheral blood, taken after recovery from COVID-19. The nucleotide sequence reads as follows: TGCGCCAGCAGCTTGACCGGGACAGCCTACGAGCAGTACTTC. This is translated as CASSLTGTAYEQYF.